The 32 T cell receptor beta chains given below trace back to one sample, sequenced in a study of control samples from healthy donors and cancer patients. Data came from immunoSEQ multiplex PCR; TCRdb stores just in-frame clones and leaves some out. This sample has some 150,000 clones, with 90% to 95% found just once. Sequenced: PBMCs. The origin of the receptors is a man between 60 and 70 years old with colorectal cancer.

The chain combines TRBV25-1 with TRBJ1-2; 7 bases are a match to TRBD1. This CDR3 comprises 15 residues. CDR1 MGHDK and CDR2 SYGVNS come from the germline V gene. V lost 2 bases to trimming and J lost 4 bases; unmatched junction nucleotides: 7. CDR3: CASSEQAGGGYGYTF. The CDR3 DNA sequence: TGTGCCAGCAGTGAACAAGCAGGGGGAGGCTATGGCTACACCTTC.

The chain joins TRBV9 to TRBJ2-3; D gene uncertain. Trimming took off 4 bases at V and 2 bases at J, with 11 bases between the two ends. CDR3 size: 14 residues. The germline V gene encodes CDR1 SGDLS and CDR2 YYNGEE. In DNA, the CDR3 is TGTGCCAGCAGCCTCATCGGGTTCACAGATACGCAGTATTTT. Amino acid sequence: CASSLIGFTDTQYF. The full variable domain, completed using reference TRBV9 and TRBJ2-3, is DSGVTQTPKHLITATGQRVTLRCSPRSGDLSVYWYQQSLDQGLQFLIQYYNGEERAKGNILERFSAQQFPDLHSELNLSSLELGDSALYFCASSLIGFTDTQYFGPGTRLTVL.

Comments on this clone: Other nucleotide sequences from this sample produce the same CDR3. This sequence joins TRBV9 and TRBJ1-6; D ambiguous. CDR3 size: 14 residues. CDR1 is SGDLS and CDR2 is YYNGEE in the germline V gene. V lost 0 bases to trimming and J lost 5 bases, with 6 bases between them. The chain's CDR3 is CASSVARDNSPLHF. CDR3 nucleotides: TGTGCCAGCAGCGTAGCAAGGGATAATTCACCCCTCCACTTT.

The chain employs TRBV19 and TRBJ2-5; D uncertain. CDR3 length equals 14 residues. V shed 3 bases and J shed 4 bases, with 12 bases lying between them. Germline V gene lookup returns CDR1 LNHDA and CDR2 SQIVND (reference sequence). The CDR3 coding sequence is TGTGCCAGTAGTATGCTACAAACCCGAGAGACCCAGTACTTC. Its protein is CASSMLQTRETQYF.

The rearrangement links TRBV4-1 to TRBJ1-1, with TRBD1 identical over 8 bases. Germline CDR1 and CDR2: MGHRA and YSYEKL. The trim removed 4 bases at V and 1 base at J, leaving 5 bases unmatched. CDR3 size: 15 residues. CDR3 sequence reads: CASSPRQGPNTEAFF. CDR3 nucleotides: TGCGCCAGCAGCCCCCGACAGGGGCCGAACACTGAAGCTTTCTTT.

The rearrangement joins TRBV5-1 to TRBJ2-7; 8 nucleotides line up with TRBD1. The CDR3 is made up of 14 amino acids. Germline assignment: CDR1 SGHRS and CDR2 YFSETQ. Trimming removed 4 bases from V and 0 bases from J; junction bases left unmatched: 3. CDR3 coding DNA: TGCGCCAGCAGCCAGGGGGCTAGCTCCTACGAGCAGTACTTC. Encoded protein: CASSQGASSYEQYF.

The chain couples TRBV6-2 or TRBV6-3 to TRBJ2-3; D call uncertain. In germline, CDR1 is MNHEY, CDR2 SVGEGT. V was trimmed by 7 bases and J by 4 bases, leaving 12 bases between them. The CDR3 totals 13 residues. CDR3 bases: TGTGCCAGCACCCCAGTGGGCGCAGATACGCAGTATTTT. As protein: CASTPVGADTQYF.

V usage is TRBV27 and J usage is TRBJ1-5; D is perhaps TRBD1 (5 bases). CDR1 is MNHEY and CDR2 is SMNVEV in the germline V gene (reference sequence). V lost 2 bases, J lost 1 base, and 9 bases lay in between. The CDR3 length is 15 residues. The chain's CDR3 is CASSLRGGSNQPQHF. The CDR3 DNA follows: TGTGCCAGCAGTTTACGGGGGGGAAGCAATCAGCCCCAGCATTTT.

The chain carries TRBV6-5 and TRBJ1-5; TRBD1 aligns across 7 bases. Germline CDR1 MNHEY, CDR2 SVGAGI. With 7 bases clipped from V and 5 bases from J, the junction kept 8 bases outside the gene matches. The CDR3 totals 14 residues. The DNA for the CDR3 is TGTGCCAGCAATCCGGGACAGTCCCATCAGCCCCAGCATTTT. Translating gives CASNPGQSHQPQHF.

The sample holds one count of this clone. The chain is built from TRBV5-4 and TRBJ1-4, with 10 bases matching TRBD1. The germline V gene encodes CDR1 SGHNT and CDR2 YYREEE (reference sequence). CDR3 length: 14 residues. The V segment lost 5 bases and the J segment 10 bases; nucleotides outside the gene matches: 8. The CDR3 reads CASSRTGGEGKLFF. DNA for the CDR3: TGTGCCAGCAGTCGGACAGGGGGGGAGGGAAAACTGTTTTTT.

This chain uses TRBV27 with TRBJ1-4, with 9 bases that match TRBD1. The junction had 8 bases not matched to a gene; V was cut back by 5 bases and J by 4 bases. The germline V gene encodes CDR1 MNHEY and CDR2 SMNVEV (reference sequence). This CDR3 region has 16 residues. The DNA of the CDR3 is TGTGCCAGCAGTCCCGGAGGGACAGGGATTAATGAAAAACTGTTTTTT. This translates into CASSPGGTGINEKLFF.

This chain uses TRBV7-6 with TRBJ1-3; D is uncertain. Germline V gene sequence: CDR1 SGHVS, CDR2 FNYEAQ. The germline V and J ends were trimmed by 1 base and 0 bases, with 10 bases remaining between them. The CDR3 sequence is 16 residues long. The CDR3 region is CASSLGDISSGNTIYF. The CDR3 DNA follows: TGTGCCAGCAGCTTAGGAGACATTTCCTCTGGAAACACCATATATTTT.

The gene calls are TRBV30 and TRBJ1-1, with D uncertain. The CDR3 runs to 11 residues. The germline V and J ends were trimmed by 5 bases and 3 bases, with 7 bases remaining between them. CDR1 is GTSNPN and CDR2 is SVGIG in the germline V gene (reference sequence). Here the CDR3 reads CAWRLYTEAFF. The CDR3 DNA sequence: TGTGCCTGGCGTTTGTACACTGAAGCTTTCTTT. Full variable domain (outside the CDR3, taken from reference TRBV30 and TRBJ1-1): SQTIHQWPATLVQPVGSPLSLECTVEGTSNPNLYWYRQAAGRGLQLLFYSVGIGQISSEVPQNLSASRPQDRQFILSSKKLLLSDSGFYLCAWRLYTEAFFGQGTRLTVV.

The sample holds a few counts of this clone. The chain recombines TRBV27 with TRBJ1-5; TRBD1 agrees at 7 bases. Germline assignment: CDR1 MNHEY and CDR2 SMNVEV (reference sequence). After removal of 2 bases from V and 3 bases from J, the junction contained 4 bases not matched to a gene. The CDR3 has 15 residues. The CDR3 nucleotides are TGTGCCAGCAGTTTAGAGGGGGCTATCAATCAGCCCCAGCATTTT. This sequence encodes CASSLEGAINQPQHF.

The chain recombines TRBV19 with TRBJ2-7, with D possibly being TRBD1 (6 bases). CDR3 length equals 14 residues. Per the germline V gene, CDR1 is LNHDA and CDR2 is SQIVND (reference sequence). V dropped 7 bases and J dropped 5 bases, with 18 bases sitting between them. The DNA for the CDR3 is TGTGCCAGTACCCCGGGCAGGGGTTTCGACGAGCAGTACTTC. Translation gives CASTPGRGFDEQYF.

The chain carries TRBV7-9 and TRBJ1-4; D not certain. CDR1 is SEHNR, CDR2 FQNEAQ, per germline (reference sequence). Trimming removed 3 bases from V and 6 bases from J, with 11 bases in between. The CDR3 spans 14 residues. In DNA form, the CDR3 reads TGTGCCAGCAGCTTTTCCAGGACGGATGAAAAACTGTTTTTT. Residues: CASSFSRTDEKLFF.

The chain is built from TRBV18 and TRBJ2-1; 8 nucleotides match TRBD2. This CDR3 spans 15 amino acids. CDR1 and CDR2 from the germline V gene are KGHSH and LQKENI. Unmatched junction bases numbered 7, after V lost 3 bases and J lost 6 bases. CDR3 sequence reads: CASSPAGGRPNEQFF. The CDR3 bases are TGTGCCAGCTCACCGGCGGGGGGCCGTCCCAATGAGCAGTTCTTC.

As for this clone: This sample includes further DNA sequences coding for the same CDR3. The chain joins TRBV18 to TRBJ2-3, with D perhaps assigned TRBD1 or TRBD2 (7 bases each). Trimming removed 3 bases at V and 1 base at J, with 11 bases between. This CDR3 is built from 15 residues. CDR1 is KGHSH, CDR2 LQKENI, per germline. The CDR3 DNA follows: TGTGCCAGCTCACCGCAGGGGGGGGGCACAGATACGCAGTATTTT. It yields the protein CASSPQGGGTDTQYF.

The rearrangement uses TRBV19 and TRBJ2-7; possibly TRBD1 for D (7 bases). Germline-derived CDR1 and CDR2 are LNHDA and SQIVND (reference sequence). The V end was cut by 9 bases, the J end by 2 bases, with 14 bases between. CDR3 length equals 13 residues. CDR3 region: CASADRTTYEQYF. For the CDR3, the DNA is TGTGCCAGCGCGGACAGGACTACCTACGAGCAGTACTTC. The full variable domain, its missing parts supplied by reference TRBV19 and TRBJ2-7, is DGGITQSPKYLFRKEGQNVTLSCEQNLNHDAMYWYRQDPGQGLRLIYYSQIVNDFQKGDIAEGYSVSREKKESFPLTVTSAQKNPTAFYLCASADRTTYEQYFGPGTRLTVT.

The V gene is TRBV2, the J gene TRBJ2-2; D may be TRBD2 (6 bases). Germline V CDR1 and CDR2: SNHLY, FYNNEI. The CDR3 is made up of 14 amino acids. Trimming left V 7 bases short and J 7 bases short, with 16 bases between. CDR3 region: CASNRGVRSGELFF. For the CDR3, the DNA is TGTGCCAGCAACCGCGGGGTCCGTAGCGGGGAGCTGTTTTTT.

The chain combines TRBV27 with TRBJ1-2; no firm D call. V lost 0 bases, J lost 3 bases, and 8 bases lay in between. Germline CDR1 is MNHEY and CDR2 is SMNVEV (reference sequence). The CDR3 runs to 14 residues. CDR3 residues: CASSLSREYYGYTF. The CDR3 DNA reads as TGTGCCAGCAGTTTATCCCGGGAGTACTATGGCTACACCTTC.

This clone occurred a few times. In DNA form, the CDR3 reads TGTGCCAGCAGCTCCCAAGAGACCCAGTACTTC. Amino acids: CASSSQETQYF. The rearrangement links TRBV7-2 to TRBJ2-5, with D uncertain. Deletions cut 4 bases from V and 1 base from J, with 1 base between. The CDR3 length is 11 residues. Germline V lookup: CDR1 SGHTA, CDR2 FQGNSA.

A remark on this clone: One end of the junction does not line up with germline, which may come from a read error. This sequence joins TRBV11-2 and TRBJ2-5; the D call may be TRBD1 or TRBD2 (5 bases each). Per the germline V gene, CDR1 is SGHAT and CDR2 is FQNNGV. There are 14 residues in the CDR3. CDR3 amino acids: CASSSRDPRENQYF. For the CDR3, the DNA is TGTGCCAGCAGCTCCCGGGACCCGAGGGAGAACCAGTACTTC. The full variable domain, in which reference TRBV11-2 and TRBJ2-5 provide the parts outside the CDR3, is EAGVAQSPRYKIIEKRQSVAFWCNPISGHATLYWYQQILGQGPKLLIQFQNNGVVDDSQLPKDRFSAERLKGVDSTLKIQPAKLEDSAVYLCASSSRDPRENQYFGPGTRLLVL.

The CDR3 nucleotides read TGTGCCAGCAGTGAAGCGGGGGGCCCGGTCACTGAAGCTTTCTTT. It translates to CASSEAGGPVTEAFF. The rearrangement uses TRBV6-1 and TRBJ1-1; tentative D call: TRBD1 (6 bases). The ends were cut back, 0 bases at V and 4 bases at J, with 12 bases in the middle. This CDR3 spans 15 amino acids. Germline V gene sequence: CDR1 MNHNS, CDR2 SASEGT.

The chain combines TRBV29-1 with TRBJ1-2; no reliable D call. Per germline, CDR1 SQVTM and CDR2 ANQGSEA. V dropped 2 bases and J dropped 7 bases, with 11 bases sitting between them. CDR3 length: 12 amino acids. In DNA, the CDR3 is TGCAGCGTTGAATCAGTCGTCGGTGGCTACACCTTC. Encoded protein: CSVESVVGGYTF.

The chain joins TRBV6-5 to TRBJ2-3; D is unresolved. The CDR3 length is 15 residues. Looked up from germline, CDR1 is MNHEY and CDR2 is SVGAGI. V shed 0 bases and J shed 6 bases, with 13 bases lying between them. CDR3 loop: CASSYSKMGRDTQYF. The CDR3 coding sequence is TGTGCCAGCAGTTACTCGAAGATGGGCAGGGATACGCAGTATTTT.

In nucleotides, the CDR3 is TGTGCCAGCAGTGTAGGGGTCGGGCCCCAGCATTTT. It specifies CASSVGVGPQHF. The genes are TRBV25-1 and TRBJ1-5; possibly TRBD1 for D (5 bases). The CDR3 sequence is 12 residues long. Germline values: CDR1 MGHDK, CDR2 SYGVNS. The ends were cut back, 4 bases at V and 9 bases at J, with 10 bases in the middle.

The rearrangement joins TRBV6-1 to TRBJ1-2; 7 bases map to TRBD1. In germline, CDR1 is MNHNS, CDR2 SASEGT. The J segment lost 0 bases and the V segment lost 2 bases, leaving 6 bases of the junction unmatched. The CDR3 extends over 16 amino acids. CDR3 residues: CASSEIGGTANYGYTF. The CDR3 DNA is TGTGCCAGCAGTGAAATCGGGGGGACAGCTAACTATGGCTACACCTTC.

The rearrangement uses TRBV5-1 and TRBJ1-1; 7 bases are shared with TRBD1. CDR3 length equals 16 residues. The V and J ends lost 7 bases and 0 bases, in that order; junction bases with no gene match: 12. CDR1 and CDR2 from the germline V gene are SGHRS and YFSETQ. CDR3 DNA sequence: TGCGCCAGCGGTACGGGACAGTCTTCCTTGAACACTGAAGCTTTCTTT. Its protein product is CASGTGQSSLNTEAFF.

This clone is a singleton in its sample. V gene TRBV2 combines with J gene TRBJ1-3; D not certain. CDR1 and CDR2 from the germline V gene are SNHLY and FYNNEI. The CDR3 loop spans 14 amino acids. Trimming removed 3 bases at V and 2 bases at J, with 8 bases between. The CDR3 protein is CASSDPRPGNTIYF. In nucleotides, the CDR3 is TGTGCCAGCAGTGACCCTCGACCTGGAAACACCATATATTTT.

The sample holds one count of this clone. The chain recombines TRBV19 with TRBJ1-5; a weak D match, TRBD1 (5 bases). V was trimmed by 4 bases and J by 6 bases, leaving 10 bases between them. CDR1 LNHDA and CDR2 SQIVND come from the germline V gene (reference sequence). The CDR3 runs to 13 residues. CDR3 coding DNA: TGTGCCAGTAGTAGAGGGGTAGGTCAGCCCCAGCATTTT. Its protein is CASSRGVGQPQHF.

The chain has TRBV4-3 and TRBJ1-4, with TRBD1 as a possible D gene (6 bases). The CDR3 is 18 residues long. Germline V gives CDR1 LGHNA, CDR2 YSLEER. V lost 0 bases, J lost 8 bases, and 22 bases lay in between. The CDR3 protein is CASSQDLNRATDPEKLFF. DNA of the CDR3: TGCGCCAGCAGCCAAGATCTCAACAGGGCCACGGACCCCGAAAAACTGTTTTTT.